Sequencing of this T cell receptor (beta chain) was carried out in a study of T cell responses to AZD1222 COVID-19 vaccine. General study points: Close to half of all spike-specific TCRs reportedly target regions of the variants that are unmutated. Sampling captured repertoires only after the peak T cell response.

Here immunoSEQ multiplex PCR was the method, and the copy in TCRdb shows in-frame clones only, minus some. The sample carries roughly 150,000 clones, about 93% recorded once. As regards this clone: Its antigen is still unknown.

The CDR3 contains 16 residues. CDR1 is MDHEN, CDR2 SYDVKM, per germline. V lost 4 bases to trimming and J lost 2 bases; unmatched junction nucleotides: 7. The sequence derives from an adult in good health. The chain joins TRBV28 to TRBJ2-1, with 8 bases aligning to TRBD2. This specimen was peripheral blood, taken on day 0 of AZD1222 vaccination. This CDR3 reads CASSSPGTRTYNEQFF. The CDR3, as DNA: TGTGCCAGCAGTTCCCCCGGGACTAGAACCTACAATGAGCAGTTCTTC. Full variable domain (rest looked up from reference TRBV28 and TRBJ2-1): DVKVTQSSRYLVKRTGEKVFLECVQDMDHENMFWYRQDPGLGLRLIYFSYDVKMKEKGDIPEGYSVSREKKERFSLILESASTNQTSMYLCASSSPGTRTYNEQFFGPGTRLTVL.